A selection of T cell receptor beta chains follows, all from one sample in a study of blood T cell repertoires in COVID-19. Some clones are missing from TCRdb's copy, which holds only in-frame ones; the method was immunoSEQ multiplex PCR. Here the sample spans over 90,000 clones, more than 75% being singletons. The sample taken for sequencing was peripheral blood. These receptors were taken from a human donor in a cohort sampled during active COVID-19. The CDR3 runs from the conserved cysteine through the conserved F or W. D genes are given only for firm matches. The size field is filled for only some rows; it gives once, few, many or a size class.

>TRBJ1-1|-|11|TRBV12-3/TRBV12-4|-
TGTGCCAGCAGTTTTCTCAGGGAAGCTTTCTTT
CASSFLREAFF
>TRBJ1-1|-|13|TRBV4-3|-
TGCGCCAGCAGCGCGGACAGAAACACTGAAGCTTTCTTT
CASSADRNTEAFF
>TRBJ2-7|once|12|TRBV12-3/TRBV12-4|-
TGTGCCAGCACCCTTGGGGGGTACGAGCAGTACTTC
CASTLGGYEQYF
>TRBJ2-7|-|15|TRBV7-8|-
TGTGCCAGCAGCTTAAGCACCCGATCCGTCCACGAGCAGTACTTC
CASSLSTRSVHEQYF
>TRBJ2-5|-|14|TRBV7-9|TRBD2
TGTGCCAGCAGCTTGCTAGCGGGGGGGGAGACCCAGTACTTC
CASSLLAGGETQYF
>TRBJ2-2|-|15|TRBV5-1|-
TGCGCCAGCAGCCCGGGGGACAGCAAGACCGGGGAGCTGTTTTTT
CASSPGDSKTGELFF
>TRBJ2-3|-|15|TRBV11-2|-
TGTGCCAGCAGCCGTCAGGGTTCCGGCACAGATACGCAGTATTTT
CASSRQGSGTDTQYF
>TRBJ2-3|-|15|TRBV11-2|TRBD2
TGTGCCAGCAAATTGGGGGGGAGCCTGCCAGATACGCAGTATTTT
CASKLGGSLPDTQYF